These 25 T cell receptor beta chains were all obtained from the same sample, sequenced in a study of lymphopenia after photon versus proton radiotherapy. Clones were sequenced by immunoSEQ multiplex PCR, and TCRdb holds only the in-frame ones, with some missing. The sample shows 15,000 to 20,000 clones, 80% to 90% of them seen only once. The sample consisted of peripheral blood, taken from a patient treated with proton-based radiotherapy. Every receptor here comes from an older woman with cholangiocarcinoma. Some clones in this sample may be carry-over from other donors' samples.

CDR3 bases: TGTGCCAGTAGTATAGATTACAGGGGCGGAGGCAATCAGCCCCAGCATTTT. This gives the protein CASSIDYRGGGNQPQHF. The rearrangement uses TRBV19 and TRBJ1-5; 7 positions agree with TRBD1. V lost 0 bases, J lost 2 bases, and 7 bases stayed unmatched. CDR1 and CDR2 (germline): LNHDA, SQIVND (reference sequence). This CDR3 contains 17 residues.

The chain carries TRBV6-5 and TRBJ2-7, with unresolved D. Germline V gene sequence: CDR1 MNHEY, CDR2 SVGAGI. Trimming pared 0 bases from V and 4 bases from J, leaving 13 bases between. This CDR3 has 15 residues. The CDR3 is CASSYSSLSGYEQYF. Written as DNA, the CDR3 is TGTGCCAGCAGTTACTCGAGTCTTTCCGGGTACGAGCAGTACTTC.

The chain couples TRBV7-2 to TRBJ1-5, with no clear D. Germline CDR1 is SGHTA and CDR2 is FQGNSA. V was cut by 5 bases and J by 0 bases, with 11 bases left in between. The CDR3 spans 15 residues. The CDR3 nucleotides read TGTGCCAGCAGCGAGCTCGGGAATAGCAATCAGCCCCAGCATTTT. This encodes CASSELGNSNQPQHF.

The chain links TRBV30 to TRBJ2-6; maybe TRBD1 (5 bases). From germline, CDR1 is GTSNPN and CDR2 SVGIG (reference sequence). The CDR3 totals 15 residues. V was pared by 3 bases and J by 0 bases, with 9 bases between. CDR3 coding DNA: TGTGCCTGGAGGTGGGGCGGCTCTGGGGCCAACGTCCTGACTTTC. This encodes CAWRWGGSGANVLTF.

This chain joins TRBV12-5 and TRBJ2-7; 9 bases match TRBD1. CDR1 is LGHNT, CDR2 FRNRAP, per germline. J lost 5 bases, V lost 1 base, and 6 bases had no gene match. This CDR3 spans 15 amino acids. CDR3 amino acids: CASGLENRGLHEQYF. The CDR3 coding sequence is TGTGCTAGTGGTTTGGAAAACAGGGGGCTGCACGAGCAGTACTTC. Drawing the rest from reference TRBV12-5 and TRBJ2-7, the complete variable domain is DARVTQTPRHKVTEMGQEVTMRCQPILGHNTVFWYRQTMMQGLELLAYFRNRAPLDDSGMPKDRFSAEMPDATLATLKIQPSEPRDSAVYFCASGLENRGLHEQYFGPGTRLTVT.

The DNA for the CDR3 is TGCGCCAGCAGCCTACTCCTGGGACGGCCGAATGAAAAACTGTTTTTT. Amino acids: CASSLLLGRPNEKLFF. The gene calls are TRBV5-1 and TRBJ1-4; D perhaps matches TRBD1 (5 bases). The germline gives CDR1 SGHRS, CDR2 YFSETQ. The V end was cut by 4 bases, the J end by 5 bases, with 18 bases between. CDR3 size: 16 residues.

The V and J genes are TRBV5-3 and TRBJ1-5, with TRBD1 as a possible D gene (5 bases). TRBV5-3 is treated as an ORF (open reading frame) with a function not yet certain. V was cut by 4 bases and J by 7 bases, with 21 bases left in between. The CDR3 runs 16 residues. The CDR3 sequence: CARSPPREVIGQPQHF. In DNA, the CDR3 is TGTGCCAGAAGCCCCCCCAGGGAAGTTATTGGCCAGCCCCAGCATTTT.

The chain couples TRBV6-6 to TRBJ2-1; D may correspond to TRBD1 or TRBD2 (5 bases each). This CDR3 spans 15 amino acids. Looked up from germline, CDR1 is MNHNY and CDR2 is SVGAGI (reference sequence). Trimming removed 4 bases from V and 2 bases from J, with 12 bases in between. CDR3 DNA: TGTGCCAGCAGTTCCGGGACCCTGACCTACAATGAGCAGTTCTTC. It translates to CASSSGTLTYNEQFF.

CDR3 protein: CASSPTSAGLDGYTF. CDR3 coding DNA: TGTGCCAGCTCACCTACATCAGCTGGGCTAGATGGCTACACCTTC. The V and J genes are TRBV18 and TRBJ1-2; unclear D gene. This CDR3 has 15 residues. V shed 3 bases and J shed 6 bases, with 17 bases lying between them. Germline V gene sequence: CDR1 KGHSH, CDR2 LQKENI.

This chain joins TRBV7-8 and TRBJ1-3; unclear D gene. Trimming pared 4 bases from V and 2 bases from J, leaving 12 bases between. CDR1 SGHVS and CDR2 FQNEAQ come from the germline V gene. CDR3 length: 15 residues. CDR3 coding DNA: TGTGCCAGCAGCTCCCGGGGTGATACTGGAAACACCATATATTTT. Protein: CASSSRGDTGNTIYF.

The rearrangement links TRBV30 to TRBJ1-3; possible D gene TRBD1, 5 bases. Germline CDR1 GTSNPN, CDR2 SVGIG (reference sequence). V dropped 3 bases and J dropped 4 bases, with 16 bases sitting between them. CDR3 length: 15 amino acids. As DNA, the CDR3 is TGTGCCTGGAGGGTCATGGGGGTATCCGGAAACACCATATATTTT. Translated, it gives CAWRVMGVSGNTIYF.

The chain is built from TRBV29-1 and TRBJ2-7; tentative D call: TRBD1 (5 bases). Trimming shortened V by 5 bases and J by 3 bases, and 14 bases separated the two germline ends. The CDR3 is made up of 13 amino acids. Germline V gives CDR1 SQVTM, CDR2 ANQGSEA. As DNA, the CDR3 is TGCAGCGTTCTTGAGACAGCCTACTACGAGCAGTACTTC. It specifies CSVLETAYYEQYF.

This chain uses TRBV18 with TRBJ1-4; D ambiguous. The germline V and J ends were trimmed by 3 bases and 7 bases, with 9 bases remaining between them. The CDR3 contains 13 residues. Germline V CDR1 and CDR2: KGHSH, LQKENI. CDR3 loop: CASSPGMGEKLFF. The CDR3 nucleotides are TGTGCCAGCTCACCTGGCATGGGTGAAAAACTGTTTTTT.

The chain recombines TRBV11-1 with TRBJ2-5; TRBD1 might be the D (6 bases). The CDR3 has 13 residues. The germline CDR1 and CDR2 sequences are SGHAT and FQDESV (reference sequence). The V end lost 5 bases, the J end lost 4 bases, and 11 bases lay between the germline ends. CDR3 in DNA: TGTGCCAGCAGCCGGGGACAAGGAGAGACCCAGTACTTC. This gives the protein CASSRGQGETQYF.

The CDR3 DNA reads TGTGCCAGCAGCTTAAGGGCTAACTATGGCTACACCTTC. Its protein product is CASSLRANYGYTF. The chain uses TRBV5-8 and TRBJ1-2; D is uncertain. The CDR3 sequence is 13 residues long. Trimming cost V 2 bases and J 0 bases, with 5 bases left between them. The germline V gene has CDR1 SGHTS and CDR2 YDEGEE.

This rearrangement joins TRBV5-6 to TRBJ2-7; unclear D gene. This CDR3 has 16 residues. Trimming stripped 3 bases from V and 0 bases from J, with 16 bases between. The germline V gene has CDR1 SGHDT and CDR2 YYEEEE. The CDR3 region has the DNA TGTGCCAGCAGCTCCCCTCGGTTCCCAAACTCCTACGAGCAGTACTTC. This encodes CASSSPRFPNSYEQYF. Variable domain in full (rest from reference TRBV5-6 and TRBJ2-7): DAGVTQSPTHLIKTRGQQVTLRCSPKSGHDTVSWYQQALGQGPQFIFQYYEEEERQRGNFPDRFSGHQFPNYSSELNVNALLLGDSALYLCASSSPRFPNSYEQYFGPGTRLTVT.

The genes are TRBV10-3 and TRBJ2-7, with 14 nucleotides matching TRBD2. The CDR3 length is 18 residues. The J segment lost 6 bases and the V segment lost 4 bases, leaving 14 bases of the junction unmatched. Germline V gene sequence: CDR1 ENHRY, CDR2 SYGVKD. The DNA for the CDR3 is TGTGCCATCAGTGGGGCTTTCCAAGGGACTAGCGGGGGAGGCGAGCAGTACTTC. Its translation is CAISGAFQGTSGGGEQYF.

The chain carries TRBV4-1 and TRBJ2-7; 10 positions agree with TRBD2. The CDR3 loop spans 17 amino acids. Germline lookup yields CDR1 MGHRA and CDR2 YSYEKL. Trimming took 1 base from V and 5 from J; bases not matched to a gene: 11. CDR3 sequence reads: CASSQVPSSGGANEQYF. The CDR3 bases are TGCGCCAGCAGCCAAGTCCCCTCAAGCGGGGGGGCGAACGAGCAGTACTTC.

The CDR3 DNA sequence: TGTGCCTGGAGTCGGGGGGTCGGGGAGCTGTTTTTT. Translating it yields CAWSRGVGELFF. The J gene is TRBJ2-2, the V gene TRBV30, with TRBD2 matching 7 bases. Germline trimming cut 2 bases from V and 7 bases from J; bases unmatched to any gene: 1. The germline CDR1 and CDR2 sequences are GTSNPN and SVGIG (reference sequence). The CDR3 sequence is 12 residues long.

In its sample, this clone was seen once. The chain combines TRBV18 with TRBJ1-5, with TRBD1 identical over 7 bases. CDR1 KGHSH and CDR2 LQKENI come from the germline V gene. Trimming at V came to 5 bases and at J to 4 bases, leaving 5 bases not matched to a gene. CDR3 length: 14 amino acids. The CDR3 sequence: CASSTGVTNQPQHF. CDR3 bases: TGTGCCAGCTCAACAGGGGTAACAAATCAGCCCCAGCATTTT.

The chain is built from TRBV28 and TRBJ2-1, with 8 nucleotides matching TRBD1. The CDR3 is 14 amino acids. V lost 6 bases, J lost 7 bases, and 8 bases stayed unmatched. CDR1 is MDHEN and CDR2 is SYDVKM in the germline V gene. This CDR3 is CASSQGQAGNEQFF. CDR3 nucleotides: TGTGCCAGCAGCCAGGGACAGGCGGGGAATGAGCAGTTCTTC. Supplemented by reference TRBV28 and TRBJ2-1, the full variable domain reads DVKVTQSSRYLVKRTGEKVFLECVQDMDHENMFWYRQDPGLGLRLIYFSYDVKMKEKGDIPEGYSVSREKKERFSLILESASTNQTSMYLCASSQGQAGNEQFFGPGTRLTVL.

The chain employs TRBV5-1 and TRBJ1-5; TRBD1 matches at 8 bases. The CDR3 totals 14 residues. CDR1 is SGHRS and CDR2 is YFSETQ in the germline V gene. V lost 0 bases and J lost 6; bases outside the gene matches: 2. The CDR3 bases are TGCGCCAGCAGCTTGGCAGGGGGCGGTCAGCCCCAGCATTTT. Its protein product is CASSLAGGGQPQHF.

The CDR3 protein is CASSLRPTDTQYF. The CDR3 region has the DNA TGTGCCAGCAGCCTGCGACCCACAGATACGCAGTATTTT. The J gene is TRBJ2-3, the V gene TRBV5-8; D remains unclear. V was cut by 4 bases and J by 2 bases, with 8 bases left in between. This CDR3 is built from 13 residues. The V gene's germline CDR1 is SGHTS and CDR2 YDEGEE.

The V gene is TRBV11-3, the J gene TRBJ1-1, with D possibly matching TRBD1 (5 bases). This CDR3 contains 14 residues. With 2 bases removed from V and 1 base from J, the gap between germline ends came to 8 bases. Germline loops: CDR1 SGHNT, CDR2 YENEEA. CDR3 amino acids: CASSLTGQNTEAFF. The DNA for the CDR3 is TGTGCCAGCAGCTTAACCGGACAGAACACTGAAGCTTTCTTT.

This chain joins TRBV4-3 and TRBJ2-1, with 7 bases lining up with TRBD2. J gave up 16 bases and V 0 bases, and 15 bases lay outside the gene matches. Germline CDR1 is LGHNA and CDR2 is YSLEER. The CDR3 runs 15 residues. DNA for the CDR3: TGCGCCAGCAGCCAAGATCTAGAATACGGGGAGGGTGGATTCTTC. Amino acids: CASSQDLEYGEGGFF.